A selection of T cell receptor beta chains follows, all from one sample in a study of OX40 agonist ivuxolimab in advanced cancers. Sequenced by immunoSEQ multiplex PCR; TCRdb stores in-frame clones only, minus some. The sample holds some 50,000 clones, 88% seen once. The sequences come from CD4+ or CD8+ T cells sorted from blood, collected in a trial of the OX40 agonist ivuxolimab. Receptors were obtained from an adult with an advanced solid tumor such as melanoma, head and neck, liver or kidney cancer. Both conserved end residues are part of each CDR3. The D gene is left open where the match is weak. The size of a clone is reported for some rows only, either as once, few or many, or as a class for expanded clones.

j_call | d_call | clone_size | v_call | cdr3_aa | cdr3_nt
TRBJ2-7 | NA | NA | TRBV7-2 | CASSTDSYEQYF | TGTGCCAGCAGCACCGACTCCTACGAGCAGTACTTC
TRBJ1-6 | NA | NA | TRBV12-2 | CASRLGTVRSYNSPLHF | TGTGCAAGTCGCTTGGGGACTGTCCGCTCCTATAATTCACCCCTCCACTTT
TRBJ2-7 | NA | NA | TRBV28 | CASSLFRYEQYF | TGTGCCAGCAGTTTATTCCGCTACGAGCAGTACTTC
TRBJ2-3 | TRBD2 | NA | TRBV5-1 | CASRLAGEYTDTQYF | TGCGCCAGCAGACTAGCGGGAGAGTACACAGATACGCAGTATTTT
TRBJ2-6 | NA | once | TRBV28 | CASGVGANVLTF | TGTGCCAGTGGGGTTGGGGCCAACGTCCTGACTTTC
TRBJ2-1 | TRBD2 | NA | TRBV2 | CASSYGLAGAYNEQFF | TGTGCCAGCAGTTACGGACTAGCGGGCGCCTACAATGAGCAGTTCTTC
TRBJ2-7 | NA | NA | TRBV28 | CASSLVTGVPYEQYF | TGTGCCAGCAGTTTGGTTACAGGAGTACCCTACGAGCAGTACTTC
TRBJ2-1 | NA | once | TRBV5-4 | CASSLKVRTDQEFF | TGTGCCAGCAGCTTGAAGGTGCGGACAGATCAGGAGTTCTTC
TRBJ2-1 | NA | NA | TRBV7-6 | CASSHGAGAGPMDHEQFF | TGTGCCAGCAGCCACGGGGCAGGGGCGGGACCGATGGACCATGAGCAGTTCTTC
TRBJ2-1 | TRBD2 | NA | TRBV9 | CASSGTSRRDNEQFF | TGTGCCAGCAGCGGGACTAGTAGACGTGACAATGAGCAGTTCTTC
TRBJ2-2 | TRBD1 | NA | TRBV5-8 | CASSPGQGTGELFF | TGTGCCAGCAGCCCGGGACAGGGGACCGGGGAGCTGTTTTTT
TRBJ2-3 | TRBD2 | NA | TRBV19 | CASSMGQASGGGDTQYF | TGTGCCAGTAGTATGGGTCAGGCTAGCGGGGGCGGAGATACGCAGTATTTT
TRBJ2-3 | TRBD2 | NA | TRBV10-3 | CAISERRERGTQYF | TGTGCCATCAGTGAACGGCGGGAGAGGGGTACGCAGTATTTT
TRBJ2-7 | TRBD2 | NA | TRBV2 | CASRPGAGGTYEQYF | TGTGCCAGCAGACCCGGGGCGGGAGGCACCTACGAGCAGTACTTC
TRBJ2-7 | TRBD1 | few | TRBV7-9 | CASRPRGPQSEQYF | TGTGCCAGCCGACCGAGGGGGCCCCAGAGCGAGCAGTACTTC
TRBJ2-5 | NA | once | TRBV7-8 | CASSLSPSIAETQYF | TGTGCCAGCAGCTTATCGCCTAGCATCGCCGAGACCCAGTACTTC
TRBJ1-4 | TRBD1 | NA | TRBV19 | CASSARQGASEKLFF | TGTGCCAGTAGTGCAAGACAGGGGGCGAGTGAAAAACTGTTTTTT
TRBJ2-7 | NA | NA | TRBV30 | CAWSVGGDSYEQYF | TGTGCCTGGAGTGTAGGGGGGGACTCCTACGAGCAGTACTTC
TRBJ1-6 | TRBD1 | NA | TRBV5-1 | CASSWGQGHYNSPLHF | TGCGCCAGCAGCTGGGGACAGGGACATTATAATTCACCCCTCCACTTT
TRBJ2-2 | NA | NA | TRBV6-1 | CASREGVSTGELFF | TGTGCCAGCAGGGAGGGGGTGAGCACCGGGGAGCTGTTTTTT
TRBJ1-5 | NA | NA | TRBV5-6 | CASSREGGYNQPQHF | TGTGCCAGCAGCCGGGAGGGGGGCTACAATCAGCCCCAGCATTTT
TRBJ2-1 | TRBD2 | NA | TRBV4-1 | CASSQELRAGDEQFF | TGCGCCAGCAGCCAAGAGCTACGGGCGGGAGATGAGCAGTTCTTC